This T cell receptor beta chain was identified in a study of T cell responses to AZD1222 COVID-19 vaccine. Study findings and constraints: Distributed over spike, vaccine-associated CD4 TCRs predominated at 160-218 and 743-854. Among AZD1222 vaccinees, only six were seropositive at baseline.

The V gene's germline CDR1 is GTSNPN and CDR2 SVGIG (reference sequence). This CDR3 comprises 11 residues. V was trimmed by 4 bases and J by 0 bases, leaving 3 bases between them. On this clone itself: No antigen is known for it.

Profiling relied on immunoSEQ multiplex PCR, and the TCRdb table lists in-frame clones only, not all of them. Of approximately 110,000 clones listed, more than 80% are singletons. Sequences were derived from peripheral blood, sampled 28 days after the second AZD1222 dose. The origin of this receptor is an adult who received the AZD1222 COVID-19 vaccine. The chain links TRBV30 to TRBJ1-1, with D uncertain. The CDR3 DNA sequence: TGTGCCTGGAATGTGAACACTGAAGCTTTCTTT. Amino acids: CAWNVNTEAFF. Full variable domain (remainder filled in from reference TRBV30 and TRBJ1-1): SQTIHQWPATLVQPVGSPLSLECTVEGTSNPNLYWYRQAAGRGLQLLFYSVGIGQISSEVPQNLSASRPQDRQFILSSKKLLLSDSGFYLCAWNVNTEAFFGQGTRLTVV.